By its share, the clone carrying this T cell receptor beta chain is large. This specimen belongs to a study of T cells in localized non-small cell lung cancer. Trimming took 0 bases from V and 2 from J; bases not matched to a gene: 1. Per the germline V gene, CDR1 is SEHNR and CDR2 is FQNEAQ (reference sequence). CDR3 length: 16 amino acids. Profiled with immunoSEQ multiplex PCR; TCRdb holds only in-frame clones, not every one. The sample has roughly 14,000 clones, more than 70% seen once; the top ten hold roughly 27%. This material consisted of peripheral blood mononuclear cells, taken before any cancer treatment. The receptor was isolated from a male donor at least 60 years old with stage II lung adenocarcinoma. This chain uses TRBV7-9 with TRBJ2-5; 12 bases line up with TRBD2. The CDR3 bases are TGTGCCAGCAGCTTAGCGGGACTAGCGGGTCAAGAGACCCAGTACTTC. Its protein product is CASSLAGLAGQETQYF.